Each of the 2 T cell receptor beta chains below was sequenced from the same sample in a study of T-cell reconstitution after alpha-beta-depleted transplantation in children. During its preparation, the TCRbeta library received unique molecular identifiers. TCRdb recomputed calls from the PCR reads with MiXCR, one row per CDR3 protein. The table lists about 610,000 distinct CDR3 sequences, 10% to 13% of them singletons. The sequencing used PBMCs from the stem cell graft donor, collected from the stem cell graft. These receptors all stem from a human donor who donated a stem cell graft to a child with acute myeloid leukemia.

This clonotype was seen more than once but under ten times. The V and J genes are TRBV29-1 and TRBJ1-2; 7 nucleotides match TRBD1. The ends lost 4 bases at V and 4 bases at J; junction bases unmatched: 9. CDR1 is SQVTM, CDR2 ANQGSEA, per germline. This CDR3 spans 14 amino acids. The CDR3 nucleotides are TGCAGCGTTGGGGCCTTGACAGGGCTCTATGGCTACACCTTC. Its translation is CSVGALTGLYGYTF.

The chain has TRBV20-1 and TRBJ2-2; a possible D gene is TRBD1 (5 bases). V was clipped by 6 bases and J by 4 bases, with 12 bases between them. There are 13 residues in the CDR3. Germline CDR1 and CDR2: DFQATT and SNEGSKA (reference sequence). The CDR3 nucleotides are TGCAGTGCGGGGCAGGGATCCACCGGGGAGCTGTTTTTT. This sequence encodes CSAGQGSTGELFF.